The 10 T cell receptor beta chains presented below share a single source sample, sequenced in a study of T cell changes during pregnancy in multiple sclerosis. Libraries were prepared by immunoSEQ multiplex PCR; TCRdb keeps only in-frame clonotypes and omits some of them. Among roughly 100,000 clones, roughly 90% were seen once, and the ten largest hold less than 2%. The material sequenced was peripheral blood, taken after pregnancy. These TCRs come from a female donor with multiple sclerosis, enrolled in a pregnancy study.

This rearrangement joins TRBV18 to TRBJ1-1; the match to TRBD1 covers 9 bases. CDR1 is KGHSH and CDR2 is LQKENI in the germline V gene. The CDR3 spans 14 residues. The V and J ends lost 3 bases and 6 bases, in that order; junction bases with no gene match: 5. The CDR3 sequence: CASSPGQGRSEAFF. The CDR3 DNA reads TGTGCCAGCTCACCGGGACAGGGCAGGTCTGAAGCTTTCTTT.

The V gene is TRBV15, the J gene TRBJ2-7; unclear D gene. V was trimmed by 1 base and J by 4 bases, leaving 5 bases between them. The CDR3 spans 12 residues. CDR1 and CDR2 from the germline V gene are LNHNV and YYDKDF (reference sequence). The CDR3 spells CATSRAEYEQYF. The DNA of the CDR3 is TGTGCCACCAGCAGAGCTGAGTACGAGCAGTACTTC.

This rearrangement joins TRBV25-1 to TRBJ1-4; D is possibly TRBD1 (5 bases). V was clipped by 4 bases and J by 14 bases, with 14 bases between them. CDR1 MGHDK and CDR2 SYGVNS come from the germline V gene. The CDR3 is made up of 12 amino acids. CDR3 sequence: CASSGGGLLLFF. The CDR3 nucleotides are TGTGCCAGCAGTGGGGGGGGTTTGTTGCTGTTTTTT.

The V call is TRBV2, the J call TRBJ1-1; D not resolved. The CDR3 runs 15 residues. The V end lost 8 bases, the J end lost 2 bases, and 18 bases lay between the germline ends. CDR1 is SNHLY, CDR2 FYNNEI, per germline. The CDR3 reads CASLWTPGLNTEAFF. In DNA, the CDR3 is TGTGCCAGCCTCTGGACTCCGGGTCTAAACACTGAAGCTTTCTTT.

V and J are TRBV5-1 and TRBJ1-5; D is perhaps TRBD1 (5 bases). V dropped 4 bases and J dropped 3 bases, with 14 bases sitting between them. This CDR3 comprises 15 residues. Per germline, CDR1 SGHRS and CDR2 YFSETQ. The CDR3 DNA follows: TGCGCCAGCAGCCCCGACAGTGGCAACAATCAGCCCCAGCATTTT. Its translation is CASSPDSGNNQPQHF.

The V call is TRBV7-2, the J call TRBJ2-7; TRBD2 agrees at 14 bases. CDR3 length: 15 amino acids. The J segment lost 6 bases and the V segment lost 1 base, leaving 2 bases of the junction unmatched. CDR1 is SGHTA and CDR2 is FQGNSA in the germline V gene. CDR3 loop: CASSLGLAGGSEQYF. As DNA, the CDR3 is TGTGCCAGCAGCTTAGGACTAGCGGGGGGGTCCGAGCAGTACTTC.

The chain carries TRBV6-4 and TRBJ2-3, with TRBD2 identical over 10 bases. CDR1 is MRHNA, CDR2 SNTAGT, per germline. The trim removed 3 bases at V and 4 bases at J, leaving 4 bases unmatched. CDR3 size: 15 residues. The DNA of the CDR3 is TGTGCCAGCAGTGAAGGGACTAGCGAGGCAGATACGCAGTATTTT. Protein product: CASSEGTSEADTQYF.

CDR3 sequence: CASSSPYSNPNSPLHF. The CDR3 DNA sequence: TGTGCCAGCAGTTCACCTTACAGCAACCCCAATTCACCCCTCCACTTT. The gene calls are TRBV5-5 and TRBJ1-6; D call uncertain. In germline, CDR1 is SGHKS, CDR2 YYEKEE (reference sequence). Between the trimmed V and J ends, which lost 5 bases and 7 bases, there was a span of 19 bases. This CDR3 region has 16 residues.

This chain uses TRBV9 with TRBJ1-3; the match to TRBD1 covers 8 bases. Per germline, CDR1 SGDLS and CDR2 YYNGEE. This CDR3 region has 14 residues. V shed 0 bases, J shed 8 bases, and the junction held 4 bases outside the gene matches. CDR3 sequence reads: CASSVGYRGDTIYF. The DNA of the CDR3 is TGTGCCAGCAGCGTAGGTTACAGGGGGGACACCATATATTTT.

In this sample, this clone turned up a few times. The V gene is TRBV19, the J gene TRBJ1-5; 9 bases line up with TRBD1. This CDR3 has 14 residues. With V trimmed by 5 bases and J by 7 bases, 6 bases remained unmatched. The germline V gene encodes CDR1 LNHDA and CDR2 SQIVND (reference sequence). As DNA, the CDR3 is TGTGCCAGTAGTCCCCGGACAGGGGTGCAGCCCCAGCATTTT. As protein: CASSPRTGVQPQHF.